The 18 T cell receptor beta chains below come from one sample, sequenced in a study of cytomegalovirus exposure and HLA in healthy donors. Primers included in the PCR were 60 Vbeta and 13 Jbeta primers. Repertoires were generated with immunoSEQ multiplex PCR, while TCRdb's copy carries only in-frame clones and drops some. The sample lists some 200,000 clones, 83% seen once, with around 1.4% in the top ten. The sequenced sample consisted of PBMCs. These receptor sequences come from a girl between 10 and 17 years old in good health and CMV-seronegative.

The rearrangement uses TRBV6-6 and TRBJ2-3; TRBD2 matches 7 bases. The CDR3 is 14 amino acids. Per germline, CDR1 MNHNY and CDR2 SVGAGI (reference sequence). Trimming took 7 bases from V and 4 from J; bases not matched to a gene: 8. The CDR3 region has the DNA TGTGCCAGCATCCATAGACTAGCCCCAGATACGCAGTATTTT. Translating it yields CASIHRLAPDTQYF.

V usage is TRBV9 and J usage is TRBJ1-5; the D gene is possibly TRBD1 (6 bases). CDR1 and CDR2 from the germline V gene are SGDLS and YYNGEE. The V end was cut by 0 bases, the J end by 8 bases, with 15 bases between. CDR3 size: 15 residues. This CDR3 reads CASSVEGGLWEPQHF. The CDR3 region has the DNA TGTGCCAGCAGCGTAGAGGGGGGGCTTTGGGAGCCCCAGCATTTT. The variable domain in full, completed from reference TRBV9 and TRBJ1-5, reads DSGVTQTPKHLITATGQRVTLRCSPRSGDLSVYWYQQSLDQGLQFLIQYYNGEERAKGNILERFSAQQFPDLHSELNLSSLELGDSALYFCASSVEGGLWEPQHFGDGTRLSIL.

This clone was seen a single time. The rearrangement uses TRBV6-4 and TRBJ2-6; 8 nucleotides agree with TRBD1. CDR1 MRHNA and CDR2 SNTAGT come from the germline V gene. Trimming at V came to 4 bases and at J to 0 bases, leaving 2 bases not matched to a gene. The CDR3 runs 16 residues. CDR3 amino acids: CASSVTGGSGANVLTF. The CDR3 DNA is TGTGCCAGCAGTGTCACAGGGGGCTCTGGGGCCAACGTCCTGACTTTC.

The chain joins TRBV6-5 to TRBJ1-4; tentatively, D is TRBD1 (5 bases). V lost 2 bases and J lost 7, with 8 bases in between. CDR1 and CDR2 from the germline V gene are MNHEY and SVGAGI. This CDR3 is 13 amino acids long. DNA of the CDR3: TGTGCCAGCAGTTACCGCAGGGTTGAAAAACTGTTTTTT. This encodes CASSYRRVEKLFF.

The rearrangement links TRBV12-5 to TRBJ2-1, with TRBD2 matching 8 bases. Trimming removed 2 bases from V and 9 bases from J; junction bases left unmatched: 9. The CDR3 spans 15 residues. Looked up from germline, CDR1 is LGHNT and CDR2 is FRNRAP. The CDR3 nucleotides are TGTGCTAGTGGTTTGAATAGCGGGATTGGGGGTGAGCAGTTCTTC. Protein sequence: CASGLNSGIGGEQFF.

This chain joins TRBV15 and TRBJ2-3, with TRBD2 as a possible D gene (6 bases). The CDR3 runs to 15 residues. V lost 0 bases to trimming and J lost 8 bases, with 15 bases between them. CDR1 is LNHNV, CDR2 YYDKDF, per germline (reference sequence). Here the CDR3 reads CATSRDIGLGGTQYF. CDR3 sequence (DNA): TGTGCCACCAGCAGAGATATTGGGTTGGGAGGTACGCAGTATTTT. Based on the CDR3 plus reference TRBV15 and TRBJ2-3, the full variable domain is DAMVIQNPRYQVTQFGKPVTLSCSQTLNHNVMYWYQQKSSQAPKLLFHYYDKDFNNEADTPDNFQSRRPNTSFCFLDIRSPGLGDTAMYLCATSRDIGLGGTQYFGPGTRLTVL.

This clone was seen a few times. This chain connects TRBV6-1 to TRBJ2-1, with 9 bases that match TRBD1. The CDR3 totals 14 residues. The V gene end was trimmed by 7 bases and the J gene end by 7 bases; junction bases not matched to a gene: 8. Germline V lookup: CDR1 MNHNS, CDR2 SASEGT. Written as DNA, the CDR3 is TGTGCCAGCACCACACAGGGGGCGCAGAATGAGCAGTTCTTC. Encoded protein: CASTTQGAQNEQFF.

The chain employs TRBV6-6 and TRBJ1-1; TRBD1 is a possible D gene (5 bases). Per the germline V gene, CDR1 is MNHNY and CDR2 is SVGAGI (reference sequence). Trimming removed 2 bases at V and 1 base at J, with 8 bases between. This CDR3 spans 14 amino acids. The DNA for the CDR3 is TGTGCCAGCAGTTACCTCGGGGGGAACACTGAAGCTTTCTTT. Protein product: CASSYLGGNTEAFF.

This clone was observed once. The gene calls are TRBV18 and TRBJ1-1; D is possibly TRBD1 (5 bases). The CDR3 is 15 residues long. CDR1 is KGHSH, CDR2 LQKENI, per germline. The V end lost 2 bases, the J end lost 0 bases, and 10 bases lay between the germline ends. The CDR3 bases are TGTGCCAGCTCACCAGGCGGGGCGATGAACACTGAAGCTTTCTTT. Translation: CASSPGGAMNTEAFF.

The chain employs TRBV5-1 and TRBJ2-3; 8 nucleotides match TRBD1. Germline loops: CDR1 SGHRS, CDR2 YFSETQ. V shed 4 bases, J shed 3 bases, and the junction held 4 bases outside the gene matches. This CDR3 is 14 amino acids long. The chain's CDR3 is CASSPGQETDTQYF. The CDR3 coding sequence is TGCGCCAGCAGCCCGGGACAGGAAACAGATACGCAGTATTTT.

The chain recombines TRBV7-2 with TRBJ2-7, with TRBD1 matching 7 bases. The germline gives CDR1 SGHTA, CDR2 FQGNSA. The CDR3 is 18 amino acids. Losses at the gene ends were 5 bases for V and 2 bases for J; bases not matched to a gene: 18. The CDR3 nucleotides are TGTGCCAGCAGCCTACAGTGGCAGGGGGAACCCTCGGCCTACGAGCAGTACTTC. Translated, it gives CASSLQWQGEPSAYEQYF.

The genes are TRBV4-1 and TRBJ2-2, with D perhaps matching TRBD2 (5 bases). The V gene's germline CDR1 is MGHRA and CDR2 YSYEKL. This CDR3 is built from 20 residues. The germline V and J ends were trimmed by 2 bases and 0 bases, with 22 bases remaining between them. In nucleotides, the CDR3 is TGCGCCAGCAGCCAAAGGATGGGGAGACCTTTCGAGTCGAACACCGGGGAGCTGTTTTTT. It codes for CASSQRMGRPFESNTGELFF.

V gene TRBV9 combines with J gene TRBJ2-1; TRBD2 agrees at 8 bases. Germline V gives CDR1 SGDLS, CDR2 YYNGEE. V lost 0 bases and J lost 3; bases outside the gene matches: 2. The CDR3 length is 15 residues. CDR3 residues: CASSVGLARYNEQFF. The CDR3 nucleotides are TGTGCCAGCAGCGTAGGACTAGCGCGCTACAATGAGCAGTTCTTC.

The chain carries TRBV5-1 and TRBJ2-7; 8 nucleotides line up with TRBD2. The germline V gene encodes CDR1 SGHRS and CDR2 YFSETQ. The CDR3 runs 15 residues. Trimming removed 2 bases from V and 0 bases from J; junction bases left unmatched: 4. The CDR3 coding sequence is TGCGCCAGCAGCTTTAGCGGGACGAGCTCCTACGAGCAGTACTTC. This encodes CASSFSGTSSYEQYF. The variable domain in full, with the rest retrieved from reference TRBV5-1 and TRBJ2-7, is KAGVTQTPRYLIKTRGQQVTLSCSPISGHRSVSWYQQTPGQGLQFLFEYFSETQRNKGNFPGRFSGRQFSNSRSEMNVSTLELGDSALYLCASSFSGTSSYEQYFGPGTRLTVT.

This clone was observed a single time. V gene TRBV19 combines with J gene TRBJ2-7, with D perhaps TRBD2 (6 bases). Trimming took 8 bases from V and 3 from J, leaving 11 bases between them. Germline loops: CDR1 LNHDA, CDR2 SQIVND (reference sequence). CDR3 size: 12 residues. The CDR3 DNA sequence: TGTGCCAGTTCAGGAGGGATCTACGAGCAGTACTTC. Protein sequence: CASSGGIYEQYF.

The chain has TRBV5-1 and TRBJ2-7; the D is unclear. CDR3 length: 14 residues. The V gene's germline CDR1 is SGHRS and CDR2 YFSETQ. V was shortened by 0 bases and J by 0 bases, with 7 bases between the two germline ends. For the CDR3, the DNA is TGCGCCAGCAGCTTGGAACATTTCTCCTACGAGCAGTACTTC. This codes for CASSLEHFSYEQYF.

The V and J genes are TRBV7-8 and TRBJ1-5, with unresolved D. Germline V gene lookup returns CDR1 SGHVS and CDR2 FQNEAQ. The CDR3 covers 14 residues. Trimming removed 6 bases at V and 4 bases at J, with 13 bases between. CDR3 sequence: CASSHGGSNQPQHF. Written as DNA, the CDR3 is TGTGCCAGCAGTCACGGTGGGAGTAATCAGCCCCAGCATTTT.

A few counts support this clone. V gene TRBV11-2 combines with J gene TRBJ2-3, with D unclear. Trimming took off 1 base at V and 8 bases at J, with 13 bases between the two ends. The CDR3 spans 14 residues. The V gene's germline CDR1 is SGHAT and CDR2 FQNNGV. CDR3 sequence: CASSLGFAVGTQYF. CDR3 DNA: TGTGCCAGCAGCTTAGGGTTTGCGGTTGGTACGCAGTATTTT.